The 29 T cell receptor beta chains given below trace back to one sample, sequenced in a study of beta chain features in type 1 diabetes. These receptors have no identified antigens. Overall study results and limits: Shortening of TCRB CDR3s, moderate but significant, appeared in all four CD4+ subsets of Type 1 diabetes patients.

cDNA synthesis used the whole RNA isolate, giving expressed TCRB sequences. Here immunoSEQ multiplex PCR was the method, and the copy in TCRdb shows in-frame clones only, minus some. The profile shows approximately 600,000 clones, 9.5% to 15% of them singletons. The sample taken for sequencing was naive CD4+ T cells from blood. Receptors were obtained from a man aged 25-40 years with type 1 diabetes.

This rearrangement joins TRBV4-1 to TRBJ1-5; no definite D call. The germline CDR1 and CDR2 sequences are MGHRA and YSYEKL. V was clipped by 1 base and J by 7 bases, with 11 bases between them. CDR3 size: 14 residues. The CDR3 loop is CASSQALDSQPQHF. CDR3 DNA sequence: TGCGCCAGCAGCCAAGCGCTGGATTCCCAGCCCCAGCATTTT.

J is TRBJ2-3 and V is TRBV11-2; 8 bases fit TRBD2. Germline CDR1 and CDR2: SGHAT and FQNNGV. The CDR3 is 17 residues long. V lost 2 bases and J lost 5; bases outside the gene matches: 12. The CDR3 here is CASSLLTPGLVGDTQYF. As DNA, the CDR3 is TGTGCCAGCAGCTTACTGACGCCGGGACTAGTGGGAGATACGCAGTATTTT.

This clone was seen a few times. V is TRBV18 and J is TRBJ1-4; TRBD1 is a possible D gene (6 bases). The CDR3 is made up of 15 amino acids. V lost 0 bases, J lost 8 bases, and 13 bases lay in between. Germline V lookup: CDR1 KGHSH, CDR2 LQKENI. For the CDR3, the DNA is TGTGCCAGCTCACCACCGACAGGCGGTGGGGAAAAACTGTTTTTT. Residues: CASSPPTGGGEKLFF.

The rearrangement uses TRBV11-2 and TRBJ1-5; 10 bases are a match to TRBD1. J was trimmed by 6 bases and V by 0 bases; bases with no gene match: 2. This CDR3 spans 15 amino acids. Germline V gene data show CDR1 as SGHAT and CDR2 as FQNNGV. The CDR3 here is CASSLDWTGGQPQHF. In nucleotides, the CDR3 is TGTGCCAGCAGCTTAGATTGGACAGGGGGTCAGCCCCAGCATTTT. Looking up the rest from reference TRBV11-2 and TRBJ1-5 gives the full variable domain: EAGVAQSPRYKIIEKRQSVAFWCNPISGHATLYWYQQILGQGPKLLIQFQNNGVVDDSQLPKDRFSAERLKGVDSTLKIQPAKLEDSAVYLCASSLDWTGGQPQHFGDGTRLSIL.

V is TRBV10-1 and J is TRBJ2-1; D call uncertain. In germline, CDR1 is WNHNN, CDR2 SYGVQD (reference sequence). The CDR3 totals 14 residues. V was clipped by 6 bases and J by 8 bases, with 17 bases between them. This chain's CDR3 is CASSPRPSVYEQFF. The CDR3 DNA is TGCGCCAGCAGCCCCCGGCCCTCCGTCTATGAGCAGTTCTTC.

This clone came up a few times. The CDR3 DNA sequence: TGTGCCAGCACCTCGGCCCTGGGAGAGACCCAGTACTTC. Protein sequence: CASTSALGETQYF. The chain uses TRBV6-6 and TRBJ2-5, with D unresolved. Germline-derived CDR1 and CDR2 are MNHNY and SVGAGI (reference sequence). CDR3 length: 13 residues. The V gene lost 7 bases and the J gene lost 4 bases, with 13 bases spanning the gap.

This clone was seen more than once but under ten times. V is TRBV9 and J is TRBJ1-4, with unresolved D. Trimming took 0 bases from V and 8 from J, leaving 17 bases between them. The CDR3 length is 16 residues. Germline V gene lookup returns CDR1 SGDLS and CDR2 YYNGEE. The CDR3 reads CASSVGHRPFGEKLFF. The CDR3 DNA is TGTGCCAGCAGCGTAGGTCACAGACCGTTCGGGGAAAAACTGTTTTTT. Together with reference TRBV9 and TRBJ1-4, the CDR3 gives the full variable domain: DSGVTQTPKHLITATGQRVTLRCSPRSGDLSVYWYQQSLDQGLQFLIQYYNGEERAKGNILERFSAQQFPDLHSELNLSSLELGDSALYFCASSVGHRPFGEKLFFGSGTQLSVL.

V is TRBV27 and J is TRBJ2-7, with 7 bases aligning to TRBD1. This CDR3 comprises 15 residues. Germline lookup yields CDR1 MNHEY and CDR2 SMNVEV (reference sequence). V lost 5 bases to trimming and J lost 5 bases; unmatched junction nucleotides: 12. The CDR3 DNA sequence: TGTGCCAGCAGTCCCATTCGACAGGGCGGGCACGAGCAGTACTTC. This encodes CASSPIRQGGHEQYF.

This chain uses TRBV11-1 with TRBJ2-1, with unresolved D. This CDR3 is built from 17 residues. Germline V CDR1 and CDR2: SGHAT, FQDESV (reference sequence). V shed 5 bases and J shed 0 bases, with 17 bases lying between them. The CDR3 loop is CASSVSPGTSSYNEQFF. As DNA, the CDR3 is TGTGCCAGCAGCGTATCCCCTGGTACGAGCTCCTACAATGAGCAGTTCTTC.

This clone occurred a few times. This chain connects TRBV27 to TRBJ1-6; 11 bases are a match to TRBD1. Germline trimming cut 5 bases from V and 0 bases from J; bases unmatched to any gene: 6. Germline V gene lookup returns CDR1 MNHEY and CDR2 SMNVEV (reference sequence). CDR3 length: 18 residues. CDR3 loop: CASSRGQGAVSYNSPLHF. CDR3 in DNA: TGTGCCAGCAGTCGTGGACAGGGGGCTGTCTCCTATAATTCACCCCTCCACTTT.

This chain joins TRBV18 and TRBJ2-7, with a tentative D call TRBD2 (6 bases). Germline V CDR1 and CDR2: KGHSH, LQKENI. The CDR3 totals 12 residues. V lost 0 bases to trimming and J lost 7 bases, with 7 bases between them. In nucleotides, the CDR3 is TGTGCCAGCTCACCACCGGCGGGGGAGCAGTACTTC. Translated: CASSPPAGEQYF.

The chain employs TRBV6-1 and TRBJ1-1, with no clear D. There are 13 residues in the CDR3. Trimming stripped 11 bases from V and 0 bases from J, with 13 bases between. The germline V gene has CDR1 MNHNS and CDR2 SASEGT. The CDR3 is CAALGRLNTEAFF. CDR3 sequence (DNA): TGTGCCGCCTTGGGCAGGTTGAACACTGAAGCTTTCTTT.

The sample holds a few counts of this clone. V gene TRBV28 combines with J gene TRBJ2-2; 8 bases align to TRBD1. Per germline, CDR1 MDHEN and CDR2 SYDVKM. CDR3 length equals 15 residues. V shed 6 bases, J shed 6 bases, and the junction held 9 bases outside the gene matches. The CDR3 DNA sequence: TGTGCCAGCAGGACGACAGGGGAAGGCGCCGGGGAGCTGTTTTTT. This sequence encodes CASRTTGEGAGELFF.

This clone was seen a few times. CDR3 residues: CSVDRETQYF. CDR3 DNA sequence: TGCAGCGTTGACAGAGAGACCCAGTACTTC. This chain joins TRBV29-1 and TRBJ2-5, with D hard to call. Trimming took 3 bases from V and 4 from J, leaving 3 bases between them. Germline V lookup: CDR1 SQVTM, CDR2 ANQGSEA. This CDR3 comprises 10 residues.

The chain carries TRBV6-6 and TRBJ1-3; the match to TRBD1 covers 9 bases. This CDR3 region has 16 residues. The junction had 7 bases not matched to a gene; V was cut back by 6 bases and J by 1 base. The V gene's germline CDR1 is MNHNY and CDR2 SVGAGI (reference sequence). The CDR3 coding sequence is TGTGCCAGCAGCCCCGGGACAGGGAGATCTGGAAACACCATATATTTT. Translating it yields CASSPGTGRSGNTIYF.

J is TRBJ1-5 and V is TRBV19; maybe TRBD1 (5 bases). This CDR3 comprises 14 residues. CDR1 is LNHDA and CDR2 is SQIVND in the germline V gene (reference sequence). Trimming removed 5 bases at V and 2 bases at J, with 10 bases between. The chain's CDR3 is CASSPGAGNQPQHF. CDR3 bases: TGTGCCAGTAGTCCCGGGGCGGGCAATCAGCCCCAGCATTTT.

The chain is built from TRBV5-1 and TRBJ1-5; the D gene is possibly TRBD1 (6 bases). Trimming shortened V by 4 bases and J by 6 bases, and 14 bases separated the two germline ends. This CDR3 is built from 14 residues. Germline V gene data show CDR1 as SGHRS and CDR2 as YFSETQ. CDR3 sequence: CASSQQGPPQPQHF. CDR3 coding DNA: TGCGCCAGCAGCCAACAGGGACCCCCTCAGCCCCAGCATTTT.

A few counts support this clone. The chain links TRBV27 to TRBJ1-2, with 8 positions matching TRBD1. Unmatched junction bases numbered 8, after V lost 8 bases and J lost 6 bases. CDR1 is MNHEY, CDR2 SMNVEV, per germline (reference sequence). This CDR3 region has 13 residues. CDR3 region: CASDRTGINGYTF. The CDR3 DNA is TGTGCCAGCGACCGGACAGGGATTAATGGCTACACCTTC.

The genes are TRBV25-1 and TRBJ1-2, with D uncertain. Germline CDR1 MGHDK, CDR2 SYGVNS. The CDR3 runs 14 residues. V was clipped by 2 bases and J by 6 bases, with 13 bases between them. CDR3 loop: CASSEIGGSDGYTF. The CDR3 DNA sequence: TGTGCCAGCAGTGAAATTGGAGGATCTGATGGCTACACCTTC.

The chain recombines TRBV28 with TRBJ1-5; no clear D. Trimming removed 4 bases from V and 7 bases from J, with 8 bases in between. The CDR3 contains 12 residues. Germline V CDR1 and CDR2: MDHEN, SYDVKM. CDR3 residues: CASSSLDQPQHF. The DNA of the CDR3 is TGTGCCAGCAGTTCCCTCGACCAGCCCCAGCATTTT. The full variable domain, its missing parts supplied by reference TRBV28 and TRBJ1-5, is DVKVTQSSRYLVKRTGEKVFLECVQDMDHENMFWYRQDPGLGLRLIYFSYDVKMKEKGDIPEGYSVSREKKERFSLILESASTNQTSMYLCASSSLDQPQHFGDGTRLSIL.

The V gene is TRBV7-2, the J gene TRBJ2-5; D is uncertain. The CDR3 covers 14 residues. Germline values: CDR1 SGHTA, CDR2 FQGNSA. The V end lost 2 bases, the J end lost 4 bases, and 11 bases lay between the germline ends. CDR3 coding DNA: TGTGCCAGCAGCTTAAAGGGCTGGTCAGAGACCCAGTACTTC. This gives the protein CASSLKGWSETQYF.

This clone was found a few times. This chain connects TRBV29-1 to TRBJ2-3; D is possibly TRBD1 (7 bases). V was trimmed by 2 bases and J by 0 bases, leaving 15 bases between them. CDR1 SQVTM and CDR2 ANQGSEA come from the germline V gene. The length of the CDR3 is 16 residues. The CDR3 is CSVERGLATSTDTQYF. Written as DNA, the CDR3 is TGCAGCGTTGAAAGGGGGCTAGCGACTAGCACAGATACGCAGTATTTT.

Only a few counts were recorded for this clone. The CDR3 nucleotides read TGTGCCAGCAGTACGGGGGGGACAGGGGCTTACGAGCAGTACTTC. Its protein product is CASSTGGTGAYEQYF. V gene TRBV6-5 combines with J gene TRBJ2-7; 10 bases agree with TRBD1. CDR3 length: 15 amino acids. J was trimmed by 4 bases and V by 5 bases; bases with no gene match: 8. CDR1 and CDR2 (germline): MNHEY, SVGAGI.

This clone appeared a few times. The chain joins TRBV7-2 to TRBJ1-6, with D possibly being TRBD1 (5 bases). V was pared by 4 bases and J by 9 bases, with 10 bases between. CDR1 is SGHTA and CDR2 is FQGNSA in the germline V gene. The CDR3 totals 13 residues. The CDR3, as DNA: TGTGCCAGCAGCTATTCAACAGGTTCACCCCTCCACTTT. This gives the protein CASSYSTGSPLHF.

The CDR3 is CASSQDSPGKLFF. CDR3 in DNA: TGTGCCAGCAGCCAAGACAGCCCGGGGAAACTGTTTTTT. This chain connects TRBV7-9 to TRBJ1-4, with D perhaps TRBD1 (5 bases). Trimming pared 5 bases from V and 11 bases from J, leaving 15 bases between. Germline lookup yields CDR1 SEHNR and CDR2 FQNEAQ (reference sequence). The CDR3 loop spans 13 amino acids.

Here the CDR3 reads CASTFGSGEQFF. The CDR3 DNA reads as TGCGCCAGCACCTTTGGAAGCGGTGAGCAGTTCTTC. The chain combines TRBV5-1 with TRBJ2-1; a possible D gene is TRBD2 (5 bases). This CDR3 contains 12 residues. In germline, CDR1 is SGHRS, CDR2 YFSETQ. V was shortened by 6 bases and J by 9 bases, with 13 bases between the two germline ends.

This rearrangement joins TRBV18 to TRBJ2-3, with TRBD2 matching over 7 bases. The V gene end was trimmed by 0 bases and the J gene end by 6 bases; junction bases not matched to a gene: 6. Germline lookup yields CDR1 KGHSH and CDR2 LQKENI. The CDR3 length is 15 residues. CDR3 sequence (DNA): TGTGCCAGCTCACCACCGTCAAGCGGGGTGGATACGCAGTATTTT. The encoded protein is CASSPPSSGVDTQYF.

The chain recombines TRBV7-2 with TRBJ2-2; D call uncertain. The CDR3 consists of 12 residues. The germline gives CDR1 SGHTA, CDR2 FQGNSA. With 3 bases removed from V and 5 bases from J, the gap between germline ends came to 4 bases. CDR3 DNA: TGTGCCAGCAGCTTTGTAACCGGGGAGCTGTTTTTT. Translation gives CASSFVTGELFF. The full variable domain, completed using reference TRBV7-2 and TRBJ2-2, is GAGVSQSPSNKVTEKGKDVELRCDPISGHTALYWYRQSLGQGLEFLIYFQGNSAPDKSGLPSDRFSAERTGGSVSTLTIQRTQQEDSAVYLCASSFVTGELFFGEGSRLTVL.

This CDR3 is CASSQLAGGRNEQFF. Here the CDR3 DNA reads TGTGCCAGTAGTCAGTTAGCGGGGGGCCGGAATGAGCAGTTCTTC. The rearrangement uses TRBV19 and TRBJ2-1, with 10 bases aligning to TRBD2. The CDR3 totals 15 residues. The J segment lost 7 bases and the V segment lost 5 bases, leaving 8 bases of the junction unmatched. The germline CDR1 and CDR2 sequences are LNHDA and SQIVND (reference sequence).